Below are 11 T cell receptor beta chains sequenced from a single sample in a study of control samples from healthy donors and cancer patients. The method was immunoSEQ multiplex PCR; TCRdb's version includes in-frame clones alone and lacks a portion of them. The sample shows roughly 81,000 clones, about 79% of them seen only once. Sequencing was done on a sample of PBMCs. The receptors stem from a man between 60 and 70 years old with head and neck cancer.

The V gene is TRBV19, the J gene TRBJ1-4, with D possibly TRBD1 on 5 matching bases. The CDR3 sequence is 16 residues long. CDR1 and CDR2 (germline): LNHDA, SQIVND (reference sequence). Trimming pared 2 bases from V and 2 bases from J, leaving 12 bases between. CDR3: CASSIIGGATNEKLFF. As DNA, the CDR3 is TGTGCCAGTAGTATAATCGGCGGGGCTACTAATGAAAAACTGTTTTTT.

V usage is TRBV24-1 and J usage is TRBJ1-5; 7 nucleotides align to TRBD1. The CDR3 has 14 amino acids. Germline V gene sequence: CDR1 KGHDR, CDR2 SFDVKD. With V trimmed by 4 bases and J by 7 bases, 6 bases remained unmatched. CDR3 nucleotide sequence: TGTGCCACCAGTGACGGGACAGAAGGCCAGCCCCAGCATTTT. It translates to CATSDGTEGQPQHF.

The V and J genes are TRBV12-3 or TRBV12-4 and TRBJ2-7; 7 nucleotides agree with TRBD2. Trimming removed 4 bases from V and 3 bases from J; junction bases left unmatched: 3. This CDR3 spans 13 amino acids. CDR3 in amino acids: CASSWGRGYEQYF. The CDR3 DNA follows: TGTGCCAGCAGTTGGGGGAGGGGCTACGAGCAGTACTTC.

CDR3 coding DNA: TGTGCCAGCAGCCATGCCAACAATCAGCCCCAGCATTTT. Its translation: CASSHANNQPQHF. The chain combines TRBV3-1 (or the pseudogene TRBV3-2) with TRBJ1-5; D uncertain. The CDR3 consists of 13 residues. Trimming took 3 bases from V and 3 from J, leaving 6 bases between them. Germline CDR1 reads LGHDT; CDR2 reads YNNKEL (reference sequence).

The J gene is TRBJ2-1, the V gene TRBV5-1; 12 bases are shared with TRBD2. This CDR3 is built from 17 residues. V was pared by 0 bases and J by 9 bases, with 10 bases of the junction left unmatched. In germline, CDR1 is SGHRS, CDR2 YFSETQ. The CDR3 coding sequence is TGCGCCAGCAGCTTGGCAGTGCTAGCGGGAGGGCCCCCTGAGCAGTTCTTC. This gives the protein CASSLAVLAGGPPEQFF. The full variable domain, completed using reference TRBV5-1 and TRBJ2-1, is KAGVTQTPRYLIKTRGQQVTLSCSPISGHRSVSWYQQTPGQGLQFLFEYFSETQRNKGNFPGRFSGRQFSNSRSEMNVSTLELGDSALYLCASSLAVLAGGPPEQFFGPGTRLTVL.

In DNA, the CDR3 is TGTGCCAGCTCGGGGGTAGGAGGCTACACCTTC. Translating it yields CASSGVGGYTF. The V and J genes are TRBV12-3 or TRBV12-4 and TRBJ1-2, with D tentatively TRBD1 (5 bases). The CDR3 length is 11 residues. V lost 8 bases and J lost 8, with 12 bases in between.

The genes are TRBV24-1 and TRBJ1-3; tentative D call: TRBD1 (5 bases). CDR1 and CDR2 from the germline V gene are KGHDR and SFDVKD. Trimming pared 9 bases from V and 4 bases from J, leaving 12 bases between. The CDR3 runs to 13 residues. CDR3 nucleotides: TGTGCCACCCGGGGACGGGAGGGAAACACCATATATTTT. Residues: CATRGREGNTIYF.

The chain is built from TRBV27 and TRBJ2-1, with TRBD2 identical over 10 bases. Germline CDR1 is MNHEY and CDR2 is SMNVEV (reference sequence). There are 16 residues in the CDR3. V lost 7 bases to trimming and J lost 2 bases; unmatched junction nucleotides: 8. CDR3 in DNA: TGTGCCAGCATCCCGGGGAGCGGGAGGGCCTACAATGAGCAGTTCTTC. Translating gives CASIPGSGRAYNEQFF.

The chain employs TRBV7-2 and TRBJ1-1, with TRBD1 identical over 9 bases. CDR1 and CDR2 (germline): SGHTA, FQGNSA. The CDR3 contains 18 residues. The junction had 10 bases not matched to a gene; V was cut back by 1 base and J by 1 base. CDR3 in DNA: TGTGCCAGCAGCTTAGTTGTACAGGGGGCGAGTTCGAACACTGAAGCTTTCTTT. Its translation: CASSLVVQGASSNTEAFF.

The gene calls are TRBV6-5 and TRBJ1-5, with 9 bases aligning to TRBD1. Unmatched junction bases numbered 2, after V lost 6 bases and J lost 5 bases. CDR1 and CDR2 (germline): MNHEY, SVGAGI. The CDR3 covers 13 residues. The CDR3 loop is CASRDRGDQPQHF. CDR3 DNA sequence: TGTGCCAGCAGAGACAGGGGGGATCAGCCCCAGCATTTT.

This rearrangement joins TRBV10-1 to TRBJ2-7; 7 bases map to TRBD2. Germline CDR1 is WNHNN and CDR2 is SYGVQD (reference sequence). V was pared by 3 bases and J by 0 bases, with 11 bases of the junction left unmatched. CDR3 length equals 17 residues. The CDR3 sequence: CASSEKIPGRSSYEQYF. Written as DNA, the CDR3 is TGCGCCAGCAGTGAAAAGATCCCCGGGAGGAGCTCCTACGAGCAGTACTTC.